The 20 T cell receptor beta chains below come from one sample, sequenced in a study of T-cell reconstitution after alpha-beta-depleted transplantation in children (dated by TCRdb to between 2015 and 2016). The library was generated by PCR. TCRdb shows the sequencer as Illumina HiSeq 2500. Molecular barcoding was employed in the preparation of TCR libraries, with unique molecular identifiers being used to normalize TCRbeta repertoire quantification. TCRdb redid the processing of the public reads, applying fastp at Q25 and MiXCR, and retained in-frame beta chains. Entries that share a CDR3 protein sequence are merged under the most common genes and DNA. The sample table shows just over 950,000 distinct CDR3 sequences, and roughly 29% are seen once. The ten largest account for more than 25% of the sample. The treatment or condition label for this specimen denotes: allogeneic hematopoietic cell transplantation with graft depleted of TCRalphabeta T cells and CD19 B cells.

Here the sequenced sample was PBMCs, mostly from graft donor cells, taken 360 days after TCRalphabeta/CD19-depleted stem cell transplant. The receptors derive from a boy less than two years old who had a stem cell transplant for SCID, so the T cells may come from the graft donor.

This clonotype was seen more than once but under ten times. The chain combines TRBV6-2 or TRBV6-3 with TRBJ2-2; TRBD1 agrees at 7 bases. With 6 bases clipped from V and 0 bases from J, the junction kept 13 bases outside the gene matches. Germline lookup yields CDR1 MNHEY and CDR2 SVGEGT. The CDR3 runs to 18 residues. The CDR3 coding sequence is TGTGCCAGCAGGCTACCGGGACAGCCACCCTCGAACACCGGGGAGCTGTTTTTT. This codes for CASRLPGQPPSNTGELFF.

The V gene is TRBV7-9, the J gene TRBJ2-1, with no clear D. V was clipped by 4 bases and J by 8 bases, with 12 bases between them. The germline V gene encodes CDR1 SEHNR and CDR2 FQNEAQ (reference sequence). The CDR3 totals 13 residues. The CDR3 loop reads CASSSGHRDEQFF. CDR3 bases: TGTGCCAGCAGCTCCGGGCATAGGGATGAGCAGTTCTTC.

The chain uses TRBV6-1 and TRBJ1-2; 9 positions agree with TRBD1. After removal of 6 bases from V and 5 bases from J, the junction contained 10 bases not matched to a gene. Germline CDR1 reads MNHNS; CDR2 reads SASEGT. The CDR3 covers 15 residues. CDR3 in amino acids: CASRRGTGLRYGYTF. CDR3 in DNA: TGTGCCAGCAGACGGGGGACAGGGTTACGGTATGGCTACACCTTC.

This clonotype was found a few times. The V and J genes are TRBV4-2 and TRBJ2-7; 9 bases match TRBD1. After removal of 3 bases from V and 2 bases from J, the junction contained 11 bases not matched to a gene. CDR1 and CDR2 from the germline V gene are LGHNA and YNFKEQ. This CDR3 contains 17 residues. CDR3 DNA sequence: TGTGCCAGCAGCCACGAAACACTCCGGGACAGGGCCTACGAGCAGTACTTC. Amino acid sequence: CASSHETLRDRAYEQYF.

This clonotype has only a few counts. The V and J genes are TRBV28 and TRBJ1-5; D is unclear. V was shortened by 6 bases and J by 4 bases, with 7 bases between the two germline ends. Germline assignment: CDR1 MDHEN and CDR2 SYDVKM. There are 12 residues in the CDR3. As DNA, the CDR3 is TGTGCCAGCAGCCGGGCTAATCAGCCCCAGCATTTT. It codes for CASSRANQPQHF. The full variable domain, completed using reference TRBV28 and TRBJ1-5, is DVKVTQSSRYLVKRTGEKVFLECVQDMDHENMFWYRQDPGLGLRLIYFSYDVKMKEKGDIPEGYSVSREKKERFSLILESASTNQTSMYLCASSRANQPQHFGDGTRLSIL.

This sequence joins TRBV7-9 and TRBJ1-4, with 9 bases identical to TRBD1. V dropped 5 bases and J dropped 12; count of bases not matched to a gene: 13. Germline CDR1 and CDR2: SEHNR and FQNEAQ (reference sequence). This CDR3 contains 15 residues. In DNA, the CDR3 is TGTGCCAGCAGCCCGGGGACAGGGCCCCCTTTCGAACTGTTTTTT. Protein product: CASSPGTGPPFELFF.

This rearrangement joins TRBV9 to TRBJ2-1, with 13 bases that match TRBD2. Germline V gene lookup returns CDR1 SGDLS and CDR2 YYNGEE. The CDR3 totals 19 residues. With 0 bases clipped from V and 1 base from J, the junction kept 7 bases outside the gene matches. CDR3 residues: CASSVAGLAGLSSYNEQFF. The CDR3 DNA is TGTGCCAGCAGCGTAGCGGGACTAGCGGGGCTTTCTTCCTACAATGAGCAGTTCTTC.

V is TRBV7-8 and J is TRBJ2-2; D remains unclear. Trimming removed 0 bases at V and 7 bases at J, with 12 bases between. The CDR3 has 15 residues. Germline V lookup: CDR1 SGHVS, CDR2 FQNEAQ. The CDR3 coding sequence is TGTGCCAGCAGCTTAGCCCAGCCAGTAGGCGGGGAGCTGTTTTTT. It codes for CASSLAQPVGGELFF.

This chain uses TRBV6-5 with TRBJ1-1; possibly TRBD1 for D (6 bases). The CDR3 contains 16 residues. Trimming left V 4 bases short and J 3 bases short, with 18 bases between. Germline CDR1 reads MNHEY; CDR2 reads SVGAGI. The CDR3 spells CASSSRTRGQYTEAFF. CDR3 in DNA: TGTGCCAGCAGTTCACGCACAAGAGGACAGTACACTGAAGCTTTCTTT.

This clonotype was seen more than once but under ten times. The chain carries TRBV10-3 and TRBJ2-7; TRBD1 agrees at 8 bases. V lost 4 bases to trimming and J lost 2 bases; unmatched junction nucleotides: 13. The CDR3 is made up of 17 amino acids. Germline V gene data show CDR1 as ENHRY and CDR2 as SYGVKD. The CDR3 coding sequence is TGTGCCATCAGTGTTTCCCCCTCCGGGACAGGTACCTACGAGCAGTACTTC. Translated: CAISVSPSGTGTYEQYF.

This clonotype was counted a few times. The chain recombines TRBV25-1 with TRBJ2-1; TRBD2 might be the D (7 bases). The germline V gene has CDR1 MGHDK and CDR2 SYGVNS. With 11 bases removed from V and 2 bases from J, the gap between germline ends came to 16 bases. The CDR3 totals 14 residues. CDR3 loop: CAPPGGRTYNEQFF. The CDR3 DNA sequence: TGTGCCCCTCCGGGGGGCCGAACCTACAATGAGCAGTTCTTC.

This clonotype was detected only a few times. The V call is TRBV6-2 or TRBV6-3, the J call TRBJ2-1; tentative D call: TRBD1 (6 bases). Germline V gene sequence: CDR1 MNHEY, CDR2 SVGEGT. The V and J ends lost 2 bases and 4 bases respectively, with 12 bases between them. This CDR3 spans 15 amino acids. The CDR3 region is CASSYGFRGYNEQFF. CDR3 coding DNA: TGTGCCAGCAGTTACGGGTTCAGGGGTTACAATGAGCAGTTCTTC.

The chain links TRBV19 to TRBJ2-2; D tentatively reads TRBD1 or TRBD2 (5 bases each). The germline CDR1 and CDR2 sequences are LNHDA and SQIVND (reference sequence). Trimming left V 3 bases short and J 5 bases short, with 16 bases between. The CDR3 totals 16 residues. CDR3 loop: CASSMGPSGPTGELFF. In nucleotides, the CDR3 is TGTGCCAGTAGTATGGGCCCCTCGGGACCAACCGGGGAGCTGTTTTTT.

This clonotype was detected a few times. The chain uses TRBV11-2 and TRBJ2-2; D unclear. Germline V gives CDR1 SGHAT, CDR2 FQNNGV. The CDR3 runs to 11 residues. Deletions cut 6 bases from V and 4 bases from J, with 3 bases between. The CDR3 protein is CASRPTGELFF. The CDR3 DNA reads TGTGCCAGCAGACCCACCGGGGAGCTGTTTTTT.

This rearrangement joins TRBV20-1 to TRBJ2-5; D is unresolved. The V end lost 6 bases, the J end lost 2 bases, and 7 bases lay between the germline ends. The V gene's germline CDR1 is DFQATT and CDR2 SNEGSKA (reference sequence). This CDR3 is built from 11 residues. The CDR3 loop reads CSASRQETQYF. As DNA, the CDR3 is TGCAGTGCGAGTAGACAAGAGACCCAGTACTTC.

The chain has TRBV20-1 and TRBJ1-2; no definite D call. This CDR3 comprises 14 residues. The germline gives CDR1 DFQATT, CDR2 SNEGSKA (reference sequence). In DNA, the CDR3 is TGCAGCGGCAGTAGCGATTATTTTAACTATGGCTACACCTTC. Its translation is CSGSSDYFNYGYTF.

V is TRBV20-1 and J is TRBJ2-3; D perhaps matches TRBD2 (5 bases). Per germline, CDR1 DFQATT and CDR2 SNEGSKA (reference sequence). This CDR3 has 14 residues. Trimming took off 0 bases at V and 3 bases at J, with 10 bases between the two ends. In nucleotides, the CDR3 is TGCAGTGCTAGAGATGAAGGGAGAACAGATACGCAGTATTTT. It codes for CSARDEGRTDTQYF.

This clonotype occurred a few times. V is TRBV7-9 and J is TRBJ1-2, with TRBD1 matching over 10 bases. The CDR3 loop spans 17 amino acids. The germline CDR1 and CDR2 sequences are SEHNR and FQNEAQ (reference sequence). The trim removed 5 bases at V and 2 bases at J, leaving 11 bases unmatched. In DNA form, the CDR3 reads TGTGCCAGCAGCCCAGACCGGGACAGGGGCAGAAACTATGGCTACACCTTC. It encodes CASSPDRDRGRNYGYTF.

V gene TRBV4-3 combines with J gene TRBJ1-1; D not certain. The CDR3 totals 20 residues. The germline CDR1 and CDR2 sequences are LGHNA and YSLEER. V lost 0 bases and J 3 bases, leaving 26 bases between the germline ends. CDR3 DNA sequence: TGCGCCAGCAGCCAAGATGAGGCCGGTGGTGTTCGCCGTTGGTACACTGAAGCTTTCTTT. This codes for CASSQDEAGGVRRWYTEAFF.

The chain joins TRBV9 to TRBJ1-3; D is uncertain. The ends were cut back, 0 bases at V and 1 base at J, with 11 bases in the middle. Germline-derived CDR1 and CDR2 are SGDLS and YYNGEE. This CDR3 contains 16 residues. The CDR3 DNA reads TGTGCCAGCAGCGTAGGCCGCGTGAATTCTGGAAACACCATATATTTT. Translated: CASSVGRVNSGNTIYF. The full variable domain, in which reference TRBV9 and TRBJ1-3 provide the parts outside the CDR3, is DSGVTQTPKHLITATGQRVTLRCSPRSGDLSVYWYQQSLDQGLQFLIQYYNGEERAKGNILERFSAQQFPDLHSELNLSSLELGDSALYFCASSVGRVNSGNTIYFGEGSWLTVV.